This TCR beta chain stems from a study of graft-versus-host responses after intestinal transplantation (dated by TCRdb to about 2021). About the study as a whole: Recipients received multivisceral, liver-intestinal, or isolated intestinal transplants. Rather than going through the commercial service, samples from a few later patients were sequenced in-house on an Illumina MiSeq and processed with MiXCR. Every recipient was given anti-thymocyte globulin induction, followed by around three years of maintenance tacrolimus and steroids. To identify alloreactive clones, pre-transplant mixed lymphocyte reaction products were sequenced and then compared with unstimulated pre-transplant donor and recipient T cells. The cohort enrolled fewer than 25 intestinal transplant recipients including one retransplant, and a few patients lacking pretransplant specimens were excluded. Donor T cell macrochimerism was defined as a peak of at least 4% donor T cells among recipient peripheral blood mononuclear cells. After intestinal transplantation, graft-versus-host and host-versus-graft alloreactive T cell clones were followed in the graft, circulation and bone marrow using bulk TCR-beta CDR3 sequencing. Findings and caveats that apply to the study as a whole: The relatively low number and heterogeneity of intestinal transplant patients limited the conclusions. GvH clones were found in recipient bone marrow, and some of the GvH clones appeared earlier in ileal mucosa or blood, which is consistent with an intestinal mucosal origin. High GvH to HvG T cell clonal ratios were observed in the allografts of patients with donor T cell macrochimerism. Early after transplant, declines in HvG clones were associated with peak levels of circulating GvH clones.

The library was made by the immunoSEQ multiplex PCR assay. For most patients, genomic DNA was isolated with the Qiagen DNeasy Blood and Tissue Kit and sent frozen to Adaptive Biotechnologies for TCR sequencing. For most patients, genomic DNA was subjected to high-throughput TCR-beta CDR3 sequencing by Adaptive Biotechnologies. The paper's data handling went like this. Adaptive's ImmunoSEQ software supplied the TCR sequencing data for 18 patients, while MiXCR and VDJtools were used to process a few other patients. To correct CD4 versus CD8 sorting errors, sequences present in both subsets at a frequency ratio below 5:1 were removed. CDR3 nucleotide sequences shared between donor and recipient were removed because the origin of such sequences could not be assigned. To count as alloreactive, a clone needed at least 2-fold expansion over unstimulated cells and a minimum CFSE-low frequency of 0.002% (template counts) or 0.001% (read counts). A clone was considered mappable if detected in the sequenced pre-transplant spleen, lymph node, or MLR CFSE-low populations of the donor or recipient. The cumulative frequency of alloreactive clones was calculated as a percentage of all sequences, weighted by copy number. Entries here come from immuneACCESS through TCRdb and include only in-frame sequences with V and J called. Some clones fail to appear in such tables; in the studies checked, an unresolved V gene covers under half of the shortfall, and the cause of the remainder is unknown. D and trimming were read from the DNA, whereas the V and J calls and clone size are those reported in that table. The sample table holds more than 100,000 clones, of which approximately 95% were seen once. More than 2.5% of the sample goes to the ten largest clones.

Deletion took 0 bases off V and 5 bases off J, with a span of 9 bases between the germline ends. The cysteine opens and the phenylalanine closes a CDR3 of 14 amino acids. Just CDR3 DNA is preserved here, 42 bases in frame from base 1. The germline V gene specifies SGDLS as CDR1 and YYNGEE as CDR2. Notes on this clone: Its antigen is currently not known. The record has no base qualities; no much larger clone is one base away.

The sample's time point label, in plain terms: cells obtained before transplantation from donor or recipient. CD3+CD4+ and CD3+CD8+ populations were FACS-sorted from unstimulated pre-transplant donor and recipient cells taken from spleen or lymph nodes. The sequence was collected from a human donor who received an intestinal transplant. The sample in question was unstimulated CD8+ T cells sorted from spleen or lymph node cells, obtained before intestinal transplant. The rearranged chain carries TRBV9 and TRBJ2-4, with the D gene not clear enough to name. The sequenced DNA: TGTGCCAGCAGCGTAGGCGCCCACCAAAACATTCAGTACTTC. It encodes CASSVGAHQNIQYF.